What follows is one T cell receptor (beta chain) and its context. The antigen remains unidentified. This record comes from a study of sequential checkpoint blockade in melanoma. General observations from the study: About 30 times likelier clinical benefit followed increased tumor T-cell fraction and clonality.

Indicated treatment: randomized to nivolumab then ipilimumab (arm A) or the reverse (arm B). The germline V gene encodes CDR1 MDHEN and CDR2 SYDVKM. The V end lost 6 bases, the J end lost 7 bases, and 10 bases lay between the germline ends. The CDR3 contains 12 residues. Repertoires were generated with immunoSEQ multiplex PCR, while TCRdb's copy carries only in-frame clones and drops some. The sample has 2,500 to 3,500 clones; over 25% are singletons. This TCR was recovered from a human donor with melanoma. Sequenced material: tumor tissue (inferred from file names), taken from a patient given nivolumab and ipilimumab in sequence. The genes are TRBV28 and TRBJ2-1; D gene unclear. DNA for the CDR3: TGTGCCAGCAGCTTAGGGTATAATGAGCAGTTCTTC. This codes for CASSLGYNEQFF.